The 4 T cell receptor beta chains in this list originate from one sample, sequenced in a study of T cells in Graves' hyperthyroidism and ophthalmopathy. Template material for amplifying TCR beta CDR3 regions consisted of RNA transcripts. HTBI primers were the set used in a first-round RT-PCR of the TCR CDR3. TCRdb processed the multiplex PCR reads anew with MiXCR; each CDR3 protein has one entry. This sample yields approximately 400,000 distinct CDR3 sequences, of which around 14% are seen a single time; approximately 7.5% belongs to the top ten. The sequenced material came from blood. These receptors were collected from a young woman with Graves' hyperthyroidism.

This clonotype appeared many times. The chain is built from TRBV19 and TRBJ1-2; TRBD1 matches 9 bases. The CDR3 runs to 15 residues. The ends lost 6 bases at V and 4 bases at J; junction bases unmatched: 9. From germline, CDR1 is LNHDA and CDR2 SQIVND (reference sequence). In nucleotides, the CDR3 is TGTGCCAGTAGCCTTCCGGGACAGGGAATCTATGGCTACACCTTC. This encodes CASSLPGQGIYGYTF. The whole variable domain, filled in from reference TRBV19 and TRBJ1-2, reads DGGITQSPKYLFRKEGQNVTLSCEQNLNHDAMYWYRQDPGQGLRLIYYSQIVNDFQKGDIAEGYSVSREKKESFPLTVTSAQKNPTAFYLCASSLPGQGIYGYTFGSGTRLTVV.

About this clonotype itself: A read error may explain this, as a much larger clone is one base away. This rearrangement joins TRBV4-1 to TRBJ2-1, with D hard to call. CDR1 is MGHRA and CDR2 is YSYEKL in the germline V gene. V lost 2 bases to trimming and J lost 9 bases, with 11 bases between them. The CDR3 length is 13 residues. The CDR3 protein is CASSQRLGSEQFF. CDR3 sequence (DNA): TGCGCCAGCAGCCAAAGGTTGGGTAGTGAGCAGTTCTTC.

This clonotype was recorded many times. DNA for the CDR3: TGTGCCAGCAGCTCCGGACAGGGGAGAGGACAGCCCCAGCATTTT. Translation: CASSSGQGRGQPQHF. The chain joins TRBV11-3 to TRBJ1-5, with 9 positions matching TRBD1. Germline CDR1 is SGHNT and CDR2 is YENEEA. The CDR3 covers 15 residues. After removal of 4 bases from V and 7 bases from J, the junction contained 8 bases not matched to a gene.

This clonotype was seen repeatedly, ten times or more. The V call is TRBV30, the J call TRBJ1-1, with D unclear. This CDR3 is built from 13 residues. V lost 0 bases and J lost 0, with 5 bases in between. CDR1 GTSNPN and CDR2 SVGIG come from the germline V gene (reference sequence). The chain's CDR3 is CAWSVGVNTEAFF. The CDR3 nucleotides are TGTGCCTGGAGTGTAGGAGTGAACACTGAAGCTTTCTTT. The full variable domain, its missing parts supplied by reference TRBV30 and TRBJ1-1, is SQTIHQWPATLVQPVGSPLSLECTVEGTSNPNLYWYRQAAGRGLQLLFYSVGIGQISSEVPQNLSASRPQDRQFILSSKKLLLSDSGFYLCAWSVGVNTEAFFGQGTRLTVV.